One T cell receptor beta chain is described in this entry. Its antigen is not identified. Sorted subsets were CFSE-labeled and cultured roughly five days with allogeneic dendritic cells. Memory T cells were CD45RO+, naive were CD45RA+, sorted by FACS. CDR1 GTSNPN and CDR2 SVGIG come from the germline V gene (reference sequence). Trimming pared 2 bases from V and 9 bases from J, leaving 14 bases between. The length of the CDR3 is 13 residues. This sample is drawn from a study of regulatory dendritic cells for organ transplantation. Overall study results and limits: Alloreactive memory CD8+ T cell pools varied considerably between individuals. Resting memory CD8+ T cells held the most alloreactive clonotypes. Naive T cells showed high diversity, memory cells less, memory CD8+ least.

Produced via immunoSEQ multiplex PCR; TCRdb's table is partial and in-frame only. The sample holds 20,000 to 25,000 clones, less than 90% seen once. Sequences were obtained from naive CD4+ T cells from blood cultured with dendritic cells. Regarding subset: CD45RA+ naive T cells. The genes are TRBV30 and TRBJ2-1; D gene uncertain. The source of this sequence is a human donor in good health. CDR3 in DNA: TGTGCCTGGAGTCCACGGGTTCACACTGAGCAGTTCTTC. It yields the protein CAWSPRVHTEQFF.